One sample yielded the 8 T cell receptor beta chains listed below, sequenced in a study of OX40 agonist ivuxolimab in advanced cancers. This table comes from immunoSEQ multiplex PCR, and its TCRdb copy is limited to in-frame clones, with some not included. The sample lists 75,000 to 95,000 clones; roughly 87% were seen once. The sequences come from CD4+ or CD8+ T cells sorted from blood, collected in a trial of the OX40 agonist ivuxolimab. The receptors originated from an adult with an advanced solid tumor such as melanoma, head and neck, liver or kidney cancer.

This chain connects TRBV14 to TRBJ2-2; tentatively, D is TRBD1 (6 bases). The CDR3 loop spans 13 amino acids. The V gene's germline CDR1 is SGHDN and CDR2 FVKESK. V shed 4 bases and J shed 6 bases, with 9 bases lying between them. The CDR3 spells CASSRNRAGELFF. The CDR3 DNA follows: TGTGCCAGCAGCCGTAACAGGGCCGGGGAGCTGTTTTTT.

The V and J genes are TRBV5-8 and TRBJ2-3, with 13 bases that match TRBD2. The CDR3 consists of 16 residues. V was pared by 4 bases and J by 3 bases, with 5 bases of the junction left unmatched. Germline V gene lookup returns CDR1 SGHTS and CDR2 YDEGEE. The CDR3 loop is CASSPGTSGKTDTQYF. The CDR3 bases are TGTGCCAGCAGCCCGGGGACTAGCGGGAAGACAGATACGCAGTATTTT. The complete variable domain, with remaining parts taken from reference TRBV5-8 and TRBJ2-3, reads EAGVTQSPTHLIKTRGQQATLRCSPISGHTSVYWYQQALGLGLQFLLWYDEGEERNRGNFPPRFSGRQFPNYSSELNVNALELEDSALYLCASSPGTSGKTDTQYFGPGTRLTVL.

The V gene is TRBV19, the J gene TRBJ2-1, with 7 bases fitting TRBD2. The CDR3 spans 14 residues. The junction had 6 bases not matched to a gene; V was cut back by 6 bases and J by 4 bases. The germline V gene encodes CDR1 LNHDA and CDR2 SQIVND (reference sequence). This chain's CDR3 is CASSRDYMYNEQFF. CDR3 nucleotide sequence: TGTGCCAGTAGCAGGGACTACATGTACAATGAGCAGTTCTTC.

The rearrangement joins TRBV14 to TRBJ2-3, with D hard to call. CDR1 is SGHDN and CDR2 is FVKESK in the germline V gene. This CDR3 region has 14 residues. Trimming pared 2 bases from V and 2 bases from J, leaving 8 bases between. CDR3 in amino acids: CASSQNQLTDTQYF. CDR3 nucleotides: TGTGCCAGCAGCCAAAATCAGCTCACAGATACGCAGTATTTT. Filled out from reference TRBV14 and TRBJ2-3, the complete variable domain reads EAGVTQFPSHSVIEKGQTVTLRCDPISGHDNLYWYRRVMGKEIKFLLHFVKESKQDESGMPNNRFLAERTGGTYSTLKVQPAELEDSGVYFCASSQNQLTDTQYFGPGTRLTVL.

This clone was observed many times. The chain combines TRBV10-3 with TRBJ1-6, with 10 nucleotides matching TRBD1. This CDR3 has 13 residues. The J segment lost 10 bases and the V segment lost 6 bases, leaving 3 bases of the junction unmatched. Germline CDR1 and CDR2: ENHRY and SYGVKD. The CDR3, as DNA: TGTGCCATCAGGGGGACAGGGGAATCACCCCTCCACTTT. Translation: CAIRGTGESPLHF.

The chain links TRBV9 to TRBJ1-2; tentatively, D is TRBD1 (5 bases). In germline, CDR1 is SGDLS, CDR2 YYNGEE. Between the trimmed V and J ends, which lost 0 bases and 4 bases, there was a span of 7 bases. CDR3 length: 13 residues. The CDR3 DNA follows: TGTGCCAGCAGCGTAGGCAGGGCCTATGGCTACACCTTC. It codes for CASSVGRAYGYTF.

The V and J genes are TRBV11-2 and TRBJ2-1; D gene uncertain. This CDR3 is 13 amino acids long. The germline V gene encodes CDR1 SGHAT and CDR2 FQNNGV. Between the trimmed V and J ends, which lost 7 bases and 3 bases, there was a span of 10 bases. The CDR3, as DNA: TGTGCCAGCAAAAACGTAGGCTACAATGAGCAGTTCTTC. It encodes CASKNVGYNEQFF. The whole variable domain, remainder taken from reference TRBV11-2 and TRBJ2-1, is EAGVAQSPRYKIIEKRQSVAFWCNPISGHATLYWYQQILGQGPKLLIQFQNNGVVDDSQLPKDRFSAERLKGVDSTLKIQPAKLEDSAVYLCASKNVGYNEQFFGPGTRLTVL.

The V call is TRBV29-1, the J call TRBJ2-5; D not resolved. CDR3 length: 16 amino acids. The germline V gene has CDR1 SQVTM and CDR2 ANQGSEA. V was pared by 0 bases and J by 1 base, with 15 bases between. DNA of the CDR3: TGCAGCGTTGAAGATCCCACACAAAGCTTCCAAGAGACCCAGTACTTC. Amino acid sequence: CSVEDPTQSFQETQYF. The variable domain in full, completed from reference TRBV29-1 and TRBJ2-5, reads SAVISQKPSRDICQRGTSLTIQCQVDSQVTMMFWYRQQPGQSLTLIATANQGSEATYESGFVIDKFPISRPNLTFSTLTVSNMSPEDSSIYLCSVEDPTQSFQETQYFGPGTRLLVL.